These 12 T cell receptor beta chains originate from one sample sequenced in a study of blood T cells in healthy people across ages. A second roughly 6 to 11 cycle PCR used barcoded and J-beta primers. MiXCR, run by TCRdb on the 5' RACE reads, gives a single entry per CDR3 protein. The sample yields 1.5 million to 2 million distinct CDR3 sequences, roughly 30% seen once. Sequencing was carried out using blood. The receptors were sampled from a woman aged 30 to 39 in good health.

The V and J genes are TRBV30 and TRBJ1-6; 7 bases align to TRBD1. The CDR3 extends over 15 amino acids. V gave up 3 bases and J gave up 4 bases; unmatched junction bases: 6. Germline V CDR1 and CDR2: GTSNPN, SVGIG (reference sequence). The CDR3 region is CAWSGPGGYNSPLHF. The CDR3 coding sequence is TGTGCCTGGAGCGGGCCAGGGGGTTATAATTCACCCCTCCACTTT.

The table lists this clonotype with a few counts. The chain recombines TRBV10-1 with TRBJ2-1, with D unclear. Trimming removed 5 bases from V and 7 bases from J, with 21 bases in between. The germline V gene encodes CDR1 WNHNN and CDR2 SYGVQD (reference sequence). The CDR3 has 16 amino acids. CDR3 sequence reads: CASSRRGSPAENEQFF. As DNA, the CDR3 is TGCGCCAGCAGTCGCCGCGGTAGCCCGGCGGAAAATGAGCAGTTCTTC.

Worth noting for this clonotype: A read error is possible here, since a much larger clone lies one base away. The CDR3 spells CSARQREGLGNEQYF. CDR3 DNA: TGCAGTGCTAGACAACGGGAGGGCCTTGGGAATGAGCAGTACTTC. The chain uses TRBV20-1 and TRBJ2-5, with 8 bases matching TRBD2. Germline lookup yields CDR1 DFQATT and CDR2 SNEGSKA (reference sequence). The CDR3 has 15 residues. The V and J ends lost 2 bases and 11 bases, in that order; junction bases with no gene match: 16.

In this sample, this clonotype turned up many times. The V and J genes are TRBV7-9 and TRBJ2-7, with 9 bases lining up with TRBD1. The CDR3 totals 17 residues. The ends lost 1 base at V and 5 bases at J; junction bases unmatched: 12. From germline, CDR1 is SEHNR and CDR2 FQNEAQ (reference sequence). The CDR3 here is CASSLGPIGTGNNEQYF. Written as DNA, the CDR3 is TGTGCCAGCAGCTTAGGCCCTATCGGGACAGGGAATAACGAGCAGTACTTC.

This clonotype was recorded many times. V usage is TRBV6-6 and J usage is TRBJ2-7; 10 positions match TRBD2. The V segment lost 0 bases and the J segment 3 bases; nucleotides outside the gene matches: 8. CDR3 length: 17 residues. From germline, CDR1 is MNHNY and CDR2 SVGAGI (reference sequence). The CDR3 sequence is CASSYSNWRTSGYEQYF. CDR3 nucleotides: TGTGCCAGCAGTTACTCGAATTGGCGGACTAGCGGCTACGAGCAGTACTTC.

The chain has TRBV24-1 and TRBJ2-7; a possible D gene is TRBD1 (5 bases). This CDR3 is 14 amino acids long. The germline gives CDR1 KGHDR, CDR2 SFDVKD. V lost 4 bases and J lost 5, with 14 bases in between. The CDR3 coding sequence is TGTGCCACCAGTGAAGTAGGGGTTACCGACGAGCAGTACTTC. Translating it yields CATSEVGVTDEQYF.

V and J are TRBV27 and TRBJ2-1, with D maybe TRBD2 (5 bases). V dropped 5 bases and J dropped 8 bases, with 22 bases sitting between them. This CDR3 region has 16 residues. From germline, CDR1 is MNHEY and CDR2 SMNVEV (reference sequence). As DNA, the CDR3 is TGTGCCAGCAGTCGGAGGCGGCTAATTGGGATCGATGAGCAGTTCTTC. This encodes CASSRRRLIGIDEQFF.

The sample holds one count of this clonotype. The junction departs from germline at one end; a sequencing error may be responsible. V gene TRBV5-1 combines with J gene TRBJ2-7; D gene ambiguous. In germline, CDR1 is SGHRS, CDR2 YFSETQ. The CDR3 spans 14 residues. The chain's CDR3 is CASSLKAAVSERYF. The CDR3 coding sequence is TGCGCCAGCAGCCTGAAGGCGGCCGTGAGTGAGCGGTACTTC.

The rearrangement links TRBV29-1 to TRBJ2-3, with TRBD2 identical over 7 bases. Germline V gene sequence: CDR1 SQVTM, CDR2 ANQGSEA. V trimming: 5 bases; J trimming: 2 bases; junction bases outside the gene matches: 10. The CDR3 is 15 residues long. CDR3 bases: TGCAGCGTTCTCGGACGAGCGGGGATCACAGATACGCAGTATTTT. This sequence encodes CSVLGRAGITDTQYF.

This clonotype was observed a few times. This rearrangement joins TRBV24-1 to TRBJ2-5, with TRBD1 matching over 9 bases. Trimming removed 4 bases from V and 5 bases from J; junction bases left unmatched: 7. The V gene's germline CDR1 is KGHDR and CDR2 SFDVKD. There are 15 residues in the CDR3. CDR3 sequence: CATSDGTGFPETQYF. The DNA for the CDR3 is TGTGCCACCAGTGACGGGACAGGGTTCCCGGAGACCCAGTACTTC.

The CDR3 reads CAISEWVVGQETQYF. The CDR3 nucleotides read TGTGCCATCAGTGAGTGGGTAGTGGGACAAGAGACCCAGTACTTC. The V gene is TRBV10-3, the J gene TRBJ2-5; no clear D gene. Germline CDR1 ENHRY, CDR2 SYGVKD. CDR3 length: 15 residues. V was pared by 1 base and J by 2 bases, with 11 bases between.

This clonotype has at least ten counts. The rearrangement joins TRBV2 to TRBJ2-3, with 7 bases that match TRBD1. The germline V gene encodes CDR1 SNHLY and CDR2 FYNNEI. CDR3 length equals 15 residues. With V trimmed by 6 bases and J by 0 bases, 6 bases remained unmatched. In nucleotides, the CDR3 is TGTGCCAGCAGAGACTACAGGGGCAGCACAGATACGCAGTATTTT. Translated, it gives CASRDYRGSTDTQYF. Filled out from reference TRBV2 and TRBJ2-3, the complete variable domain reads EPEVTQTPSHQVTQMGQEVILRCVPISNHLYFYWYRQILGQKVEFLVSFYNNEISEKSEIFDDQFSVERPDGSNFTLKIRSTKLEDSAMYFCASRDYRGSTDTQYFGPGTRLTVL.